This TCR beta chain was captured by sequencing in a study of identical twins. Each donor was a healthy Caucasian. TCRdb independently ran MiXCR on the 5' RACE reads; one entry per CDR3 protein. Of 350,000 to 450,000 distinct CDR3 sequences in the sample, roughly 18% are singletons; the top ten hold roughly 12%. Study-wide findings and caveats: Models predicted less out-of-frame TCR alpha sharing in monozygotic twins than was found. Out-of-frame alpha sequences common to twins exhibited a surplus of low generation probability. A lower insertion count was a feature of abundant cord blood beta clonotypes, with no such feature in memory repertoires.

Trimming cost V 4 bases and J 2 bases, with 16 bases left between them. The CDR3 is 17 residues long. The V gene's germline CDR1 is SGHRS and CDR2 YFSETQ. Regarding this clonotype: The antigen remains undetermined.

The sequenced material came from naive T cells sorted from blood. The chain combines TRBV5-1 with TRBJ2-6, with D uncertain. The TCR sequence derives from a man between 45 and 60 years old in good health. The CDR3 loop is CASSRAIMMAGANVLTF. The CDR3 coding sequence is TGCGCCAGCAGCCGGGCTATCATGATGGCTGGGGCCAACGTCCTGACTTTC.